A selection of T cell receptor beta chains follows, all from one sample in a study of technical replicates of blood from a handful of donors. Produced via immunoSEQ multiplex PCR; TCRdb's table is partial and in-frame only. The profile shows just under 100,000 clones, 95% of them singletons. The sequenced sample was T cells isolated from PBMCs. The receptors shown here come from a human donor in good health. The CDR3 runs from the conserved cysteine through the conserved F or W. Each record gives: clone size, J gene, D gene, V gene, CDR3 protein, CDR3 DNA. D genes are given only for firm matches. The size of a clone is reported for some rows only, either as once, few or many, or as a class for expanded clones.

abundance: once
j_gene: TRBJ2-7
d_gene: NA
v_gene: TRBV5-1
CDR3aa: CASSLDKYEQYF
CDR3nt: TGCGCCAGCAGCTTGGACAAATACGAGCAGTACTTC

abundance: NA
j_gene: TRBJ1-2
d_gene: NA
v_gene: TRBV7-2
CDR3aa: CASSLEPAYYGYTF
CDR3nt: TGTGCCAGCAGCTTAGAGCCAGCGTACTATGGCTACACCTTC

abundance: NA
j_gene: TRBJ2-1
d_gene: TRBD2
v_gene: TRBV27
CDR3aa: CASSLSGESSYNEQFF
CDR3nt: TGTGCCAGCAGTTTAAGCGGGGAAAGCTCCTACAATGAGCAGTTCTTC

abundance: NA
j_gene: TRBJ1-6
d_gene: NA
v_gene: TRBV6-5
CDR3aa: CASRYQYNSPLHF
CDR3nt: TGTGCCAGCAGATACCAGTATAATTCACCCCTCCACTTT

abundance: NA
j_gene: TRBJ1-1
d_gene: TRBD1
v_gene: TRBV11-2
CDR3aa: CASSKGQGYTEAFF
CDR3nt: TGTGCCAGCAGCAAGGGACAGGGATACACTGAAGCTTTCTTT

abundance: NA
j_gene: TRBJ1-2
d_gene: TRBD1
v_gene: TRBV28
CDR3aa: CASRTVGTGEPYGYTF
CDR3nt: TGTGCCAGCAGGACTGTAGGGACAGGGGAGCCCTATGGCTACACCTTC

abundance: NA
j_gene: TRBJ1-5
d_gene: NA
v_gene: TRBV28
CDR3aa: CASSPTTKPQHF
CDR3nt: TGTGCCAGCAGTCCGACAACGAAGCCCCAGCATTTT

abundance: NA
j_gene: TRBJ2-7
d_gene: TRBD1
v_gene: TRBV27
CDR3aa: CASSPQTGQDGQYF
CDR3nt: TGTGCCAGCAGTCCTCAGACAGGGCAAGACGGGCAGTACTTC

abundance: NA
j_gene: TRBJ2-3
d_gene: NA
v_gene: TRBV5-1
CDR3aa: CASSLLAGSTDTQYF
CDR3nt: TGCGCCAGCAGCTTGTTGGCAGGTAGCACAGATACGCAGTATTTT

abundance: NA
j_gene: TRBJ1-2
d_gene: NA
v_gene: TRBV5-1
CDR3aa: CASSLGHLNYGYTF
CDR3nt: TGCGCCAGCAGCCTCGGACACCTAAACTATGGCTACACCTTC

abundance: NA
j_gene: TRBJ2-1
d_gene: TRBD2
v_gene: TRBV28
CDR3aa: CASSLIGGLAGVTPNEQFF
CDR3nt: TGTGCCAGCAGTTTGATTGGGGGTCTAGCGGGAGTTACACCCAATGAGCAGTTCTTC

abundance: NA
j_gene: TRBJ2-1
d_gene: TRBD2
v_gene: TRBV4-2
CDR3aa: CASSQVLAGGQSYNEQFF
CDR3nt: TGTGCCAGCAGCCAAGTTCTAGCGGGAGGGCAGTCCTACAATGAGCAGTTCTTC

abundance: NA
j_gene: TRBJ2-7
d_gene: NA
v_gene: TRBV7-8
CDR3aa: CASSSGSPSYEQYF
CDR3nt: TGTGCCAGCAGCTCTGGGAGCCCCTCCTACGAGCAGTACTTC

abundance: once
j_gene: TRBJ2-7
d_gene: TRBD2
v_gene: TRBV6-1
CDR3aa: CASSELLAGGFPYF
CDR3nt: TGTGCCAGCAGTGAACTACTAGCGGGAGGGTTCCCGTACTTC

abundance: NA
j_gene: TRBJ2-7
d_gene: NA
v_gene: TRBV10-3
CDR3aa: CATLRTNSYEQYF
CDR3nt: TGTGCCACCCTGCGGACAAACTCCTACGAGCAGTACTTC

abundance: NA
j_gene: TRBJ1-1
d_gene: TRBD1
v_gene: TRBV28
CDR3aa: CASSLSGGEAFF
CDR3nt: TGTGCCAGCAGTTTGTCAGGGGGAGAAGCTTTCTTT

abundance: NA
j_gene: TRBJ2-3
d_gene: NA
v_gene: TRBV30
CDR3aa: CAWSVTWFGGTQYF
CDR3nt: TGTGCCTGGAGTGTCACGTGGTTCGGGGGTACGCAGTATTTT

abundance: NA
j_gene: TRBJ2-5
d_gene: TRBD1
v_gene: TRBV27
CDR3aa: CASSLSGQGETQYF
CDR3nt: TGTGCCAGCAGTTTATCGGGACAGGGGGAGACCCAGTACTTC

abundance: NA
j_gene: TRBJ2-3
d_gene: NA
v_gene: TRBV23-1
CDR3aa: CATDQASIETDTQYF
CDR3nt: TGCGCCACAGATCAGGCAAGTATCGAAACAGATACGCAGTATTTT

abundance: NA
j_gene: TRBJ2-7
d_gene: NA
v_gene: TRBV7-2
CDR3aa: CASSPRSRAYEQYF
CDR3nt: TGTGCCAGCAGCCCGAGGTCGAGAGCCTACGAGCAGTACTTC

abundance: once
j_gene: TRBJ2-1
d_gene: NA
v_gene: TRBV28
CDR3aa: CALQGYTEQFF
CDR3nt: TGTGCCTTACAGGGTTATACTGAGCAGTTCTTC

abundance: NA
j_gene: TRBJ1-1
d_gene: TRBD1
v_gene: TRBV27
CDR3aa: CASSSPGQGKTEAFF
CDR3nt: TGTGCCAGCAGTTCTCCCGGACAGGGAAAGACTGAAGCTTTCTTT

abundance: once
j_gene: TRBJ2-7
d_gene: TRBD1
v_gene: TRBV9
CDR3aa: CASSAGTGYAYEQYF
CDR3nt: TGTGCCAGCAGCGCTGGGACAGGGTACGCCTACGAGCAGTACTTC

abundance: NA
j_gene: TRBJ1-1
d_gene: NA
v_gene: TRBV27
CDR3aa: CASSSQGFDTEAFF
CDR3nt: TGTGCCAGCAGTTCACAGGGATTCGACACTGAAGCTTTCTTT

abundance: NA
j_gene: TRBJ1-1
d_gene: NA
v_gene: TRBV29-1
CDR3aa: CSVNRQVNTEAFF
CDR3nt: TGCAGCGTTAACCGACAGGTGAACACTGAAGCTTTCTTT

abundance: NA
j_gene: TRBJ2-3
d_gene: NA
v_gene: TRBV7-9
CDR3aa: CASRSTSGLNKYF
CDR3nt: TGTGCCAGCAGAAGCACATCGGGACTTAATAAGTATTTT

abundance: NA
j_gene: TRBJ2-5
d_gene: NA
v_gene: TRBV19
CDR3aa: CASSIPAGNKETQYF
CDR3nt: TGTGCCAGTAGTATCCCCGCAGGGAATAAAGAGACCCAGTACTTC

abundance: NA
j_gene: TRBJ2-7
d_gene: NA
v_gene: TRBV7-8
CDR3aa: CASSLVGGGHEQYF
CDR3nt: TGTGCCAGCAGCTTGGTGGGTGGAGGGCACGAGCAGTACTTC

abundance: NA
j_gene: TRBJ2-3
d_gene: NA
v_gene: TRBV6-1
CDR3aa: CASSESGNTQYF
CDR3nt: TGTGCCAGCAGTGAATCGGGTAATACGCAGTATTTT

abundance: NA
j_gene: TRBJ2-1
d_gene: TRBD2
v_gene: TRBV10-1
CDR3aa: CASSALAVYNEQFF
CDR3nt: TGCGCCAGCAGTGCCCTAGCGGTATACAATGAGCAGTTCTTC